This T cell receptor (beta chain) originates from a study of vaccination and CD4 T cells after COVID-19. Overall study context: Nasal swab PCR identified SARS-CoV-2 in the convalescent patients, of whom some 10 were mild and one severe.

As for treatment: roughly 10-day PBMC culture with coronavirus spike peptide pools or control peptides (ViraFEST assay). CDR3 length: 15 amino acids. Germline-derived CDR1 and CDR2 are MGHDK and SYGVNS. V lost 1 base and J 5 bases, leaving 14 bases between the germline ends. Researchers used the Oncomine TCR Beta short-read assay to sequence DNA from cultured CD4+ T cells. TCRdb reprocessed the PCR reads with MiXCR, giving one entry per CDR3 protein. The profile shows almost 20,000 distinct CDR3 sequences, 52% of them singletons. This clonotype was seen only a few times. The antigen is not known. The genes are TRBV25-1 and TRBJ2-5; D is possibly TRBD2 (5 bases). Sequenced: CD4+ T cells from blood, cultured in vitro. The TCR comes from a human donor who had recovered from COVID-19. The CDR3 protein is CASSESSFQVETQYF. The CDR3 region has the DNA TGTGCCAGCAGTGAATCTAGCTTTCAAGTGGAGACCCAGTACTTC.